One sample yielded the 32 T cell receptor beta chains listed below, sequenced in a study of T cells after yellow fever vaccination. TCRdb re-derived calls from the 5' RACE reads in MiXCR, one entry per CDR3 protein. The data show hundreds of thousands of distinct CDR3 sequences, about 19% seen once. Sequencing was performed on PBMCs, taken before the yellow fever booster vaccination. The receptors derive from a young man who received the YFV17D yellow fever vaccine.

The rearrangement uses TRBV5-6 and TRBJ2-7; 9 nucleotides line up with TRBD1. This CDR3 comprises 16 residues. V gave up 1 base and J gave up 0 bases; unmatched junction bases: 5. From germline, CDR1 is SGHDT and CDR2 YYEEEE. The CDR3 bases are TGTGCCAGCAGCTTGCTCGGACAGGGGATCTCCTACGAGCAGTACTTC. Protein product: CASSLLGQGISYEQYF.

This clonotype came up a few times. The genes are TRBV12-3 or TRBV12-4 and TRBJ2-1; the match to TRBD2 covers 14 bases. This CDR3 spans 15 amino acids. V lost 7 bases to trimming and J lost 8 bases; unmatched junction nucleotides: 7. Here the CDR3 reads CASTPGTSGGYEQFF. CDR3 DNA sequence: TGTGCCAGCACCCCGGGGACTAGCGGGGGTTATGAGCAGTTCTTC.

The chain recombines TRBV7-2 with TRBJ2-7; TRBD2 matches 13 bases. This CDR3 is 15 amino acids long. J was trimmed by 5 bases and V by 4 bases; bases with no gene match: 5. Germline CDR1 and CDR2: SGHTA and FQGNSA. CDR3 bases: TGTGCCAGCAGCTCCGTTGGACTAGCGGGGGACGAGCAGTACTTC. Translating it yields CASSSVGLAGDEQYF.

Only a few counts were recorded for this clonotype. The V gene is TRBV7-8, the J gene TRBJ2-1; tentatively, D is TRBD1 or TRBD2 (5 bases each). CDR3 length equals 14 residues. CDR1 and CDR2 from the germline V gene are SGHVS and FQNEAQ. Trimming took off 2 bases at V and 3 bases at J, with 8 bases between the two ends. In DNA form, the CDR3 reads TGTGCCAGCAGCTTATTGAGGGGCTACAATGAGCAGTTCTTC. It is translated as CASSLLRGYNEQFF.

The genes are TRBV11-3 and TRBJ1-6; D is possibly TRBD1 (5 bases). Between the trimmed V and J ends, which lost 5 bases and 7 bases, there was a span of 6 bases. The germline V gene encodes CDR1 SGHNT and CDR2 YENEEA. The CDR3 is made up of 12 amino acids. CDR3 in DNA: TGTGCCAGCAGCGACAGAAATTCACCCCTCCACTTT. This sequence encodes CASSDRNSPLHF.

The rearrangement uses TRBV9 and TRBJ2-1, with TRBD2 identical over 8 bases. Trimming at V came to 4 bases and at J to 10 bases, leaving 13 bases not matched to a gene. Germline V lookup: CDR1 SGDLS, CDR2 YYNGEE. The CDR3 consists of 15 residues. Written as DNA, the CDR3 is TGTGCCAGCAGCTCGTTTAACGGGGGGGCCGGCGAGCAGTTCTTC. Translated, it gives CASSSFNGGAGEQFF.

V gene TRBV5-1 combines with J gene TRBJ2-5, with 11 bases fitting TRBD2. Germline loops: CDR1 SGHRS, CDR2 YFSETQ. Trimming at V came to 4 bases and at J to 3 bases, leaving 8 bases not matched to a gene. The CDR3 loop spans 16 amino acids. The DNA of the CDR3 is TGCGCCAGCAGCCACCTAGCGGGGGGAGGAGAAGAGACCCAGTACTTC. The encoded protein is CASSHLAGGGEETQYF. Combining the CDR3 with reference TRBV5-1 and TRBJ2-5 gives the whole variable domain KAGVTQTPRYLIKTRGQQVTLSCSPISGHRSVSWYQQTPGQGLQFLFEYFSETQRNKGNFPGRFSGRQFSNSRSEMNVSTLELGDSALYLCASSHLAGGGEETQYFGPGTRLLVL.

A few counts support this clonotype. The chain links TRBV10-3 to TRBJ2-1; D call uncertain. Germline V gene data show CDR1 as ENHRY and CDR2 as SYGVKD. The CDR3 is 15 residues long. The germline V and J ends were trimmed by 3 bases and 6 bases, with 15 bases remaining between them. The CDR3 loop reads CAISDPKGPSNEQFF. The CDR3 nucleotides are TGTGCCATCAGTGACCCTAAGGGCCCCTCCAATGAGCAGTTCTTC.

In its sample, this clonotype was seen a few times. The rearrangement joins TRBV20-1 to TRBJ2-2; unclear D gene. The CDR3 spans 12 residues. Trimming removed 1 base at V and 6 bases at J, with 6 bases between. Germline loops: CDR1 DFQATT, CDR2 SNEGSKA (reference sequence). The CDR3 protein is CSARGPAGELFF. Here the CDR3 DNA reads TGCAGTGCTAGAGGACCAGCCGGGGAGCTGTTTTTT.

The chain has TRBV15 and TRBJ2-5, with 8 bases aligning to TRBD2. Germline assignment: CDR1 LNHNV and CDR2 YYDKDF (reference sequence). The CDR3 is 15 residues long. Trimming removed 5 bases from V and 2 bases from J; junction bases left unmatched: 7. DNA for the CDR3: TGTGCCACCAGCCAAGAGGAGCGGGAGCAAGAGACCCAGTACTTC. This codes for CATSQEEREQETQYF.

This clonotype was detected a few times. The chain has TRBV20-1 and TRBJ2-5; D not resolved. The germline CDR1 and CDR2 sequences are DFQATT and SNEGSKA (reference sequence). This CDR3 is 8 amino acids long. The germline V and J ends were trimmed by 8 bases and 5 bases, with 3 bases remaining between them. This chain's CDR3 is CSRETQYF. The CDR3 nucleotides are TGCAGTCGGGAGACCCAGTACTTC.

This clonotype showed up just a few times. This chain uses TRBV7-9 with TRBJ1-1; 7 nucleotides align to TRBD1. Looked up from germline, CDR1 is SEHNR and CDR2 is FQNEAQ (reference sequence). V shed 3 bases and J 4 bases; nucleotides not matched to a gene: 11. The CDR3 covers 16 residues. CDR3 sequence reads: CASSFRPGGRSTEAFF. CDR3 DNA sequence: TGTGCCAGCAGCTTTAGGCCAGGGGGACGATCCACTGAAGCTTTCTTT.

This chain joins TRBV20-1 and TRBJ2-7, with 10 bases that match TRBD1. Germline CDR1 DFQATT, CDR2 SNEGSKA (reference sequence). CDR3 length equals 16 residues. After removal of 4 bases from V and 5 bases from J, the junction contained 14 bases not matched to a gene. CDR3 loop: CSAMVFGDRGYHEQYF. In DNA, the CDR3 is TGCAGTGCTATGGTGTTCGGGGACAGGGGTTACCACGAGCAGTACTTC.

This clonotype was counted a few times. V is TRBV18 and J is TRBJ1-5; tentative D call: TRBD1 (6 bases). V was shortened by 3 bases and J by 7 bases, with 19 bases between the two germline ends. Germline V lookup: CDR1 KGHSH, CDR2 LQKENI. The CDR3 consists of 16 residues. The CDR3 is CASSPVRQGQGQPQHF. The CDR3 DNA is TGTGCCAGCTCACCGGTAAGGCAGGGACAAGGGCAGCCCCAGCATTTT.

The chain joins TRBV13 to TRBJ2-3; 8 nucleotides align to TRBD2. The CDR3 spans 16 residues. Germline V gene lookup returns CDR1 PRHDT and CDR2 FYEKMQ (reference sequence). With V trimmed by 0 bases and J by 1 base, 3 bases remained unmatched. The CDR3 reads CASSLGISGGTDTQYF. The CDR3 bases are TGTGCCAGCAGCTTAGGTATTAGCGGGGGCACAGATACGCAGTATTTT.

The V call is TRBV7-2, the J call TRBJ1-2, with D unresolved. Germline V lookup: CDR1 SGHTA, CDR2 FQGNSA. The CDR3 contains 12 residues. Trimming stripped 4 bases from V and 8 bases from J, with 11 bases between. The CDR3: CASSSDSRGYTF. In nucleotides, the CDR3 is TGTGCCAGCAGCTCGGACTCCCGCGGCTACACCTTC.

This clonotype appeared many times. The chain links TRBV6-4 to TRBJ2-1, with D unresolved. V was clipped by 0 bases and J by 2 bases, with 11 bases between them. Germline CDR1 MRHNA, CDR2 SNTAGT. CDR3 length: 16 amino acids. CDR3 residues: CASSDSMNHPYNEQFF. CDR3 bases: TGTGCCAGCAGTGACTCTATGAATCACCCCTACAATGAGCAGTTCTTC.

This clonotype was found a few times. The chain links TRBV10-3 to TRBJ2-5, with D perhaps given as TRBD1 or TRBD2 (5 bases each). The CDR3 is 17 amino acids. Germline CDR1 is ENHRY and CDR2 is SYGVKD. The V gene lost 5 bases and the J gene lost 5 bases, with 24 bases spanning the gap. CDR3 region: CAISPSPGTMKRETQYF. The CDR3 nucleotides are TGTGCCATCAGTCCTTCTCCCGGGACGATGAAGAGGGAGACCCAGTACTTC.

Many counts were recorded for this clonotype. The V and J genes are TRBV11-2 and TRBJ2-3; D is uncertain. Trimming shortened V by 6 bases and J by 4 bases, and 20 bases separated the two germline ends. CDR1 and CDR2 (germline): SGHAT, FQNNGV. This CDR3 contains 16 residues. CDR3 nucleotides: TGTGCCAGCAGGGGGTATAACACATCACATGCAGATACGCAGTATTTT. This encodes CASRGYNTSHADTQYF.

J is TRBJ1-1 and V is TRBV7-9, with D uncertain. Germline V lookup: CDR1 SEHNR, CDR2 FQNEAQ (reference sequence). The CDR3 contains 12 residues. V shed 3 bases and J shed 4 bases, with 6 bases lying between them. CDR3: CASSFGVTEAFF. The CDR3 nucleotides are TGTGCCAGCAGCTTTGGCGTCACTGAAGCTTTCTTT.

The chain joins TRBV6-6 to TRBJ2-1; 11 nucleotides agree with TRBD2. Germline V gene data show CDR1 as MNHNY and CDR2 as SVGAGI (reference sequence). Losses at the gene ends were 2 bases for V and 4 bases for J; bases not matched to a gene: 4. There are 16 residues in the CDR3. In nucleotides, the CDR3 is TGTGCCAGCAGTTACGGGGGACTAGCGGTATACAATGAGCAGTTCTTC. It is translated as CASSYGGLAVYNEQFF.

This clonotype was seen repeatedly, ten times or more. V is TRBV7-8 and J is TRBJ2-5; tentatively, D is TRBD1 or TRBD2 (5 bases each). The ends were cut back, 5 bases at V and 2 bases at J, with 9 bases in the middle. The germline V gene encodes CDR1 SGHVS and CDR2 FQNEAQ. This CDR3 comprises 13 residues. For the CDR3, the DNA is TGTGCCAGCAGCCGGGGCCGTCAAGAGACCCAGTACTTC. Amino acids: CASSRGRQETQYF.

The table lists this clonotype with a few counts. This chain connects TRBV7-8 to TRBJ2-3; the D is unclear. Germline lookup yields CDR1 SGHVS and CDR2 FQNEAQ. V was clipped by 8 bases and J by 6 bases, with 9 bases between them. The CDR3 covers 11 residues. As DNA, the CDR3 is TGTGCCAGCCCTTCCGGGGATACGCAGTATTTT. This translates into CASPSGDTQYF.

This clonotype was counted only a few times. The chain couples TRBV9 to TRBJ2-3, with D perhaps matching TRBD2 (6 bases). CDR3 length: 15 residues. Looked up from germline, CDR1 is SGDLS and CDR2 is YYNGEE. V lost 3 bases to trimming and J lost 2 bases, with 13 bases between them. For the CDR3, the DNA is TGTGCCAGCAGCGCCCACTGGGACTCCACAGATACGCAGTATTTT. Its translation is CASSAHWDSTDTQYF.

The chain has TRBV6-6 and TRBJ2-5; tentatively, D is TRBD1 (6 bases). CDR1 is MNHNY and CDR2 is SVGAGI in the germline V gene (reference sequence). The CDR3 sequence is 13 residues long. Trimming removed 1 base from V and 3 bases from J, with 6 bases in between. CDR3 nucleotide sequence: TGTGCCAGCAGTTACTGGACAGAAGAGACCCAGTACTTC. Translated: CASSYWTEETQYF.

This clonotype has a handful of counts. The J gene is TRBJ2-7, the V gene TRBV4-1; D perhaps matches TRBD2 (6 bases). The CDR3 has 14 residues. The germline V gene has CDR1 MGHRA and CDR2 YSYEKL. V was pared by 0 bases and J by 12 bases, with 18 bases between. CDR3 nucleotide sequence: TGCGCCAGCAGCCAAGATCGCGCTAGCGTATACATGTACGTC. Protein sequence: CASSQDRASVYMYV.

The sample holds a few counts of this clonotype. This rearrangement joins TRBV9 to TRBJ2-5, with 10 bases that match TRBD1. The CDR3 is 15 amino acids. CDR1 is SGDLS, CDR2 YYNGEE, per germline. V lost 3 bases, J lost 5 bases, and 7 bases stayed unmatched. In DNA form, the CDR3 reads TGTGCCAGCAGCGGGAGACAGGGGGCTGTGGAGACCCAGTACTTC. This sequence encodes CASSGRQGAVETQYF.

This clonotype showed up just a few times. This chain links TRBV18 with TRBJ1-3; unclear D gene. Germline CDR1 and CDR2: KGHSH and LQKENI. CDR3 length: 16 amino acids. V lost 3 bases and J lost 0, with 12 bases in between. CDR3 nucleotide sequence: TGTGCCAGCTCACCTTCGCAGGTCAGCTCTGGAAACACCATATATTTT. This translates into CASSPSQVSSGNTIYF.

The chain combines TRBV7-6 with TRBJ2-1; D is possibly TRBD1 (6 bases). V lost 5 bases to trimming and J lost 6 bases, with 17 bases between them. This CDR3 has 15 residues. CDR1 is SGHVS, CDR2 FNYEAQ, per germline. The CDR3 region is CASSPGQNRGNEQFF. As DNA, the CDR3 is TGTGCCAGCAGCCCAGGACAGAACAGAGGCAATGAGCAGTTCTTC.

The gene calls are TRBV4-2 and TRBJ2-3; TRBD1 agrees at 7 bases. Trimming at V came to 0 bases and at J to 1 base, leaving 4 bases not matched to a gene. CDR1 is LGHNA and CDR2 is YNFKEQ in the germline V gene. This CDR3 comprises 16 residues. The CDR3 is CASSQDRGPGTDTQYF. The CDR3 region has the DNA TGTGCCAGCAGCCAAGATAGGGGGCCGGGCACAGATACGCAGTATTTT.

The rearrangement uses TRBV7-9 and TRBJ1-2; tentatively, D is TRBD1 (6 bases). CDR1 and CDR2 (germline): SEHNR, FQNEAQ (reference sequence). Trimming took 1 base from V and 8 from J, leaving 17 bases between them. The CDR3 totals 15 residues. The CDR3 is CASSLEHAGEGGYTF. CDR3 nucleotides: TGTGCCAGCAGCTTAGAACACGCAGGGGAGGGAGGCTACACCTTC. Full variable domain (missing parts from reference TRBV7-9 and TRBJ1-2): DTGVSQNPRHKITKRGQNVTFRCDPISEHNRLYWYRQTLGQGPEFLTYFQNEAQLEKSRLLSDRFSAERPKGSFSTLEIQRTEQGDSAMYLCASSLEHAGEGGYTFGSGTRLTVV.

The genes are TRBV10-3 and TRBJ2-1, with 7 bases lining up with TRBD1. CDR1 ENHRY and CDR2 SYGVKD come from the germline V gene. CDR3 length: 16 residues. J gave up 6 bases and V 1 base, and 9 bases lay outside the gene matches. The CDR3 DNA reads TGTGCCATCAGTGAGTGGAAGGGGGCACGAGGCAATGAGCAGTTCTTC. Protein product: CAISEWKGARGNEQFF.